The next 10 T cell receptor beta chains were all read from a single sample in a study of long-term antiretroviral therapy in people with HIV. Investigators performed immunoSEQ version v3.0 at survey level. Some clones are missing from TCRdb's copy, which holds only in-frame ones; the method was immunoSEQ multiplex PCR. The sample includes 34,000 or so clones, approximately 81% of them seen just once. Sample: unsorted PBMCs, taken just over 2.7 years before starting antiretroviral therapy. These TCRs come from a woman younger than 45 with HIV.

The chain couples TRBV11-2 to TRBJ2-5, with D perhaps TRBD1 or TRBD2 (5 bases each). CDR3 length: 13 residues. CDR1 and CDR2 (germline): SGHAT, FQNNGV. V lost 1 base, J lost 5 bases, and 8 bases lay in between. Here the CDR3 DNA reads TGTGCCAGCAGCTTAGGGGGCGGGGAGACCCAGTACTTC. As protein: CASSLGGGETQYF.

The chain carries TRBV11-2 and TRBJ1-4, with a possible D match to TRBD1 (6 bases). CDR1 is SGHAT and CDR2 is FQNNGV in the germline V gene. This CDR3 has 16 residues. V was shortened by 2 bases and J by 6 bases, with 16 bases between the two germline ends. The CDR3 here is CASSLNLGGEYEKLFF. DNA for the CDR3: TGTGCCAGCAGCTTAAATCTGGGGGGCGAATATGAAAAACTGTTTTTT.

The CDR3 is CASSQIGETGGEAFF. In nucleotides, the CDR3 is TGTGCCAGCAGCCAGATCGGAGAGACAGGGGGTGAAGCTTTCTTT. V and J are TRBV5-6 and TRBJ1-1, with TRBD1 identical over 9 bases. The V and J ends lost 4 bases and 7 bases, in that order; junction bases with no gene match: 11. Germline loops: CDR1 SGHDT, CDR2 YYEEEE. The CDR3 has 15 residues.

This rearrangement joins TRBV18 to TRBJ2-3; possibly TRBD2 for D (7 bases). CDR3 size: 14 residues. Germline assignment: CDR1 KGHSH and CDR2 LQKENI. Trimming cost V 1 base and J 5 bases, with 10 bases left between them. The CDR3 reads CASSPRGGGDTQYF. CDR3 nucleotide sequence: TGTGCCAGCTCACCACGGGGGGGCGGAGATACGCAGTATTTT. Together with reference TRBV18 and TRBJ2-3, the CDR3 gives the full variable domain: NAGVMQNPRHLVRRRGQEARLRCSPMKGHSHVYWYRQLPEEGLKFMVYLQKENIIDESGMPKERFSAEFPKEGPSILRIQQVVRGDSAAYFCASSPRGGGDTQYFGPGTRLTVL.

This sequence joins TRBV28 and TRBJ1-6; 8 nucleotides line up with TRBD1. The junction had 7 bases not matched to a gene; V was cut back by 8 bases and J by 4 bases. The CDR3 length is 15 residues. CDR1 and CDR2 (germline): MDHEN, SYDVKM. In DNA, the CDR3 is TGTGCCAGCTCACGACAGGGGCAATATAATTCACCCCTCCACTTT. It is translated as CASSRQGQYNSPLHF.

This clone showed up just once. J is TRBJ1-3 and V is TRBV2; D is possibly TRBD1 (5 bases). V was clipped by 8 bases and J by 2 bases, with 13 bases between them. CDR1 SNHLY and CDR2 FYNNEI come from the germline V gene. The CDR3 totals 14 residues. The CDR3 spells CASSRGGPGNTIYF. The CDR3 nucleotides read TGTGCCAGCTCTCGTGGGGGTCCTGGAAACACCATATATTTT.

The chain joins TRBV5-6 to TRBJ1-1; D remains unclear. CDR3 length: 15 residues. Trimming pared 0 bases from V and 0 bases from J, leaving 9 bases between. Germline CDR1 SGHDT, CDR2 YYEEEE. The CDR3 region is CASSLGHAVNTEAFF. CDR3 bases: TGTGCCAGCAGCTTGGGTCATGCAGTGAACACTGAAGCTTTCTTT.

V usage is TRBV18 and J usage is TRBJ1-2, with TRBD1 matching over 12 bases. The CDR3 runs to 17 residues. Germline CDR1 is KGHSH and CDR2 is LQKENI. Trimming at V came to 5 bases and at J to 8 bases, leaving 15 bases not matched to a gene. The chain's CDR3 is CASSAIATGTGGAGYTF. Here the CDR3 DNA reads TGTGCCAGCTCAGCAATCGCGACCGGGACAGGGGGCGCGGGCTACACCTTC.

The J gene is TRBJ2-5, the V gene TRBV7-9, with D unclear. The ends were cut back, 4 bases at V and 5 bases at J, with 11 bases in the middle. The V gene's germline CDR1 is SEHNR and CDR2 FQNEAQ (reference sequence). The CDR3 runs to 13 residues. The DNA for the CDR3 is TGTGCCAGCAGCTCCGCGAAGGTGGAGACCCAGTACTTC. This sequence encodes CASSSAKVETQYF.

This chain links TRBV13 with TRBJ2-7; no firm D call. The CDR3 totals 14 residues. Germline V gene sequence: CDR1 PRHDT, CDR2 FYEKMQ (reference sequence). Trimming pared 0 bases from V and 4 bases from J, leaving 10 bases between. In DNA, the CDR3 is TGTGCCAGCAGCTTAGGCATGGAGCGTTACGAGCAGTACGTC. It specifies CASSLGMERYEQYV.